Listed here is a single T cell receptor beta chain. The sample belongs to a study of chemoradiotherapy in HPV16-positive cancers. Method: immunoSEQ multiplex PCR; TCRdb's copy keeps in-frame clones and lacks some. Altogether some 13,000 clones are present, more than 50% being singletons, with the ten largest covering approximately 15%. The trim removed 0 bases at V and 6 bases at J, leaving 15 bases unmatched. Germline V CDR1 and CDR2: SGHVS, FQNEAQ. The CDR3 has 18 amino acids. Sample acquisition took place from a patient who underwent chemoradiotherapy. V is TRBV7-8 and J is TRBJ1-1; 8 nucleotides match TRBD1. This TCR derives from a human donor with HPV-associated anogenital cancer. DNA for the CDR3: TGTGCCAGCAGCTTAGCTAGCTGGCTGGCACAGGGGGGCGCTGAAGCTTTCTTT. Translating gives CASSLASWLAQGGAEAFF.